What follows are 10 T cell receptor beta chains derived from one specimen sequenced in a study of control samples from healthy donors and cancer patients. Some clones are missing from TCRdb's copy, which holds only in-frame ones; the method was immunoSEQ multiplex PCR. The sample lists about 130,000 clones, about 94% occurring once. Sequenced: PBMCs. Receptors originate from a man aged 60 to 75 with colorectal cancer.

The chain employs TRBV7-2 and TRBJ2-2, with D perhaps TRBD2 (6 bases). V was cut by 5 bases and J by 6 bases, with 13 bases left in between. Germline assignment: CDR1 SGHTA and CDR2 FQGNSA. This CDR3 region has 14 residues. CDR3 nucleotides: TGTGCCAGCAGCGCGACTAGTGTGCCCGGGGAGCTGTTTTTT. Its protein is CASSATSVPGELFF.

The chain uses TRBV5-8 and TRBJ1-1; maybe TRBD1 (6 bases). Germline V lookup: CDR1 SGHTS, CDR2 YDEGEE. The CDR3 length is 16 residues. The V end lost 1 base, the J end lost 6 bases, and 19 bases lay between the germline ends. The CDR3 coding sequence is TGTGCCAGCAGCTTGAGTTTACAGGGAATTGGGCCTGAAGCTTTCTTT. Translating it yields CASSLSLQGIGPEAFF. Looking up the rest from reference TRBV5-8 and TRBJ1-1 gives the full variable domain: EAGVTQSPTHLIKTRGQQATLRCSPISGHTSVYWYQQALGLGLQFLLWYDEGEERNRGNFPPRFSGRQFPNYSSELNVNALELEDSALYLCASSLSLQGIGPEAFFGQGTRLTVV.

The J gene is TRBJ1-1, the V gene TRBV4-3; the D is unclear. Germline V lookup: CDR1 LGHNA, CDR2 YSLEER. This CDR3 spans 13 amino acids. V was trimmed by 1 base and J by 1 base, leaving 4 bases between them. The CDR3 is CASSQAPNTEAFF. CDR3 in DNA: TGCGCCAGCAGCCAAGCCCCGAACACTGAAGCTTTCTTT.

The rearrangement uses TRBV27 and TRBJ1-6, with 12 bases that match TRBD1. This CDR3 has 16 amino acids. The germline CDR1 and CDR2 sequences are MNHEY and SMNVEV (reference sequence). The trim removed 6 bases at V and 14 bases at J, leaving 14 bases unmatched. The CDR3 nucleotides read TGTGCCAGCAGATCGGGACAGGGGGCGGCCCTGTTGGCCCTCCACTTT. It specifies CASRSGQGAALLALHF.

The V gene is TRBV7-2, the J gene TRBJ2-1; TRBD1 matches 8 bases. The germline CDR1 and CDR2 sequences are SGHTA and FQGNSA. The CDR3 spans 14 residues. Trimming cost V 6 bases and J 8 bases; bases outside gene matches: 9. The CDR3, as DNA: TGTGCCAGCAGATTTACAGGGGGAGCGGATGAGCAGTTCTTC. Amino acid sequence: CASRFTGGADEQFF.

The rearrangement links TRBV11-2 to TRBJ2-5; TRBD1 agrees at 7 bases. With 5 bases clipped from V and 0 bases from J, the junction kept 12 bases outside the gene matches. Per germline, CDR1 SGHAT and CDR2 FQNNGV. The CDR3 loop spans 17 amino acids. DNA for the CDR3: TGTGCCAGCAGCCCCCCTCCGGGACAGATGTACCAAGAGACCCAGTACTTC. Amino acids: CASSPPPGQMYQETQYF.

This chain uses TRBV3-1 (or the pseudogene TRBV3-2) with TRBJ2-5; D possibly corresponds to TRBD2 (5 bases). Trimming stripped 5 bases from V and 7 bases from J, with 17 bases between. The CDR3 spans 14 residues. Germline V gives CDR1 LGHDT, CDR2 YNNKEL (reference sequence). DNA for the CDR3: TGTGCCAGCAGCAGACGGACCGGCGAGGGGACCCAGTACTTC. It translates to CASSRRTGEGTQYF.

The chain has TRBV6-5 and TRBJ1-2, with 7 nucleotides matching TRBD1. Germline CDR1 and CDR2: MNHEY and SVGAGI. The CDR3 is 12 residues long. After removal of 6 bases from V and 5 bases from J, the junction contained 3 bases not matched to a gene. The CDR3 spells CASRSTGYGYTF. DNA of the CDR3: TGTGCCAGCAGGTCGACAGGGTATGGCTACACCTTC.

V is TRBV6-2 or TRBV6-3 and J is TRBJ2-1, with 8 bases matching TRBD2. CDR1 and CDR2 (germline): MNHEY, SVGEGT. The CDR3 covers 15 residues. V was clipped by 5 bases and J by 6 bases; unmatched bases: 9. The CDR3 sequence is CASSTATGGRNEQFF. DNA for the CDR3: TGTGCCAGCAGTACAGCTACGGGGGGGCGCAATGAGCAGTTCTTC.

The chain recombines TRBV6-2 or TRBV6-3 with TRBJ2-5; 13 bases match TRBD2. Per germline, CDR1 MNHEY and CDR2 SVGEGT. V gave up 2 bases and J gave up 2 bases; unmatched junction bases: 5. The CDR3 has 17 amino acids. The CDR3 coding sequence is TGTGCCAGCAGTTACCCAACTAGCGGGGGGGCGCAAGAGACCCAGTACTTC. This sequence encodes CASSYPTSGGAQETQYF.